This T cell receptor (beta chain) originates from a study of technical replicates of blood from a few donors. The data were produced by immunoSEQ multiplex PCR, yet TCRdb's version contains in-frame clones alone and is incomplete. The sample lists 80,000 or so clones, nearly 98% occurring once. Germline V gene lookup returns CDR1 SGHKS and CDR2 YYEKEE (reference sequence). Trimming removed 4 bases from V and 6 bases from J; junction bases left unmatched: 11. The CDR3 consists of 16 residues. The clonotype comes from a human donor in good health. This sequence joins TRBV5-5 and TRBJ2-3, with TRBD2 identical over 10 bases. Sequenced: T cells isolated from PBMCs. CDR3 in amino acids: CASSPKEREGHDTQYF. The CDR3 region has the DNA TGTGCCAGCAGCCCGAAGGAGCGGGAGGGCCACGATACGCAGTATTTT. Full variable domain (missing parts from reference TRBV5-5 and TRBJ2-3): DAGVTQSPTHLIKTRGQQVTLRCSPISGHKSVSWYQQVLGQGPQFIFQYYEKEERGRGNFPDRFSARQFPNYSSELNVNALLLGDSALYLCASSPKEREGHDTQYFGPGTRLTVL.